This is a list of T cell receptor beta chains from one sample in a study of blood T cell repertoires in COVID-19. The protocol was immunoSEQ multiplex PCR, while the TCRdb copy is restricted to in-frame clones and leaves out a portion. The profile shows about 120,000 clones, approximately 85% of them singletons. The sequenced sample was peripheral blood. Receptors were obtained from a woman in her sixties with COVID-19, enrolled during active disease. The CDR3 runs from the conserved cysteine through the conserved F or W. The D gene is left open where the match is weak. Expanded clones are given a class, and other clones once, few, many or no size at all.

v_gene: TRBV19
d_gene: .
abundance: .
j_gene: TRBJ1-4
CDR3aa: CASSMLAGRSNEKLFF
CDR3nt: TGTGCCAGTAGTATGCTAGCCGGCAGGAGTAATGAAAAACTGTTTTTT

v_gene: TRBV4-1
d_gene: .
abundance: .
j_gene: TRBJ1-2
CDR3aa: CASSQNRGADNYGYTF
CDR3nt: TGCGCCAGCAGCCAAAACCGCGGGGCCGATAACTATGGCTACACCTTC

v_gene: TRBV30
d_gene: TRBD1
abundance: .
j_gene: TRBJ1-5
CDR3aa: CAWSRGQGNQPQHF
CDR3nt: TGTGCCTGGAGCCGGGGACAGGGCAATCAGCCCCAGCATTTT

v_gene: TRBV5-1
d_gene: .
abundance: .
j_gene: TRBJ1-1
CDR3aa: CASSTGINTEAFF
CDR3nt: TGCGCCAGCAGTACAGGGATAAACACTGAAGCTTTCTTT

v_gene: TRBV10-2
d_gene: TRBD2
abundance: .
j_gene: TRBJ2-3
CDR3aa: CASSELGLAEGTDTQYF
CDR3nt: TGCGCCAGCAGTGAGTTGGGACTAGCGGAGGGAACAGATACGCAGTATTTT

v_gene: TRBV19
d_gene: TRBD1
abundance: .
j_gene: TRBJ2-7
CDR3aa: CASRTGQGTYEQYF
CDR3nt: TGTGCCAGTAGGACGGGACAGGGTACCTACGAGCAGTACTTC

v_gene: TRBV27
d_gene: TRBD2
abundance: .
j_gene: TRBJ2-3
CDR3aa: CASSFVAGGLGQYF
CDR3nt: TGTGCCAGCAGTTTCGTAGCGGGGGGGCTTGGGCAGTATTTT

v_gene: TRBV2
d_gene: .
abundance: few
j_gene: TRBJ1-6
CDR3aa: CASSEGGPRGSPLHF
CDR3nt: TGTGCCAGCAGTGAAGGAGGTCCGCGGGGTTCACCCCTCCACTTT

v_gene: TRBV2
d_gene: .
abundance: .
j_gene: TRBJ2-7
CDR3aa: CASSDLGGPSYEQYF
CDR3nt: TGTGCCAGCAGTGATCTGGGGGGGCCTTCCTACGAGCAGTACTTC

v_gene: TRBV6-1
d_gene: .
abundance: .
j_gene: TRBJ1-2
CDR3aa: CVSSELDYGYTF
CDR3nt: TGTGTCAGCAGTGAACTTGACTATGGCTACACCTTC

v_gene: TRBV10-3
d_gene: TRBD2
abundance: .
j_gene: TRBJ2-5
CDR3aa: CAISESLLAGGQETQYF
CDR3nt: TGTGCCATCAGTGAGTCCCTACTAGCGGGGGGCCAAGAGACCCAGTACTTC

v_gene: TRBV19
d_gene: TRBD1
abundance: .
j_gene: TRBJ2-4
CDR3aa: CASSHQGAWESNIQYF
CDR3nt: TGTGCCAGTAGTCACCAGGGGGCGTGGGAATCAAACATTCAGTACTTC

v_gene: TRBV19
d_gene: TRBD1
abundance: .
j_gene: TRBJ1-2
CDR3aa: CASRDRAAYGYTF
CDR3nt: TGTGCCAGTAGGGACAGGGCGGCCTATGGCTACACCTTC

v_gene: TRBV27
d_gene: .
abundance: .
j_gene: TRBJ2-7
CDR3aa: CASSETPTYEQYF
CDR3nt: TGTGCCAGCAGTGAGACACCCACCTACGAGCAGTACTTC

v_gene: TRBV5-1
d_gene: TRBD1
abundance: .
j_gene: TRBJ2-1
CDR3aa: CASWDPGQGNNEQFF
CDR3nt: TGCGCCAGCTGGGATCCGGGACAGGGCAACAATGAGCAGTTCTTC

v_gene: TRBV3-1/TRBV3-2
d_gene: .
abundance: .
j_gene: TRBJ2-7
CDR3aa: CASSRDINTYEQYF
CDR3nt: TGTGCCAGCAGCCGGGACATCAACACCTACGAGCAGTACTTC

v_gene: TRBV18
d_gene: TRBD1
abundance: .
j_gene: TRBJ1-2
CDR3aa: CASSPGTGRYGYTF
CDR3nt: TGTGCCAGCTCTCCCGGGACAGGGAGGTATGGCTACACCTTC

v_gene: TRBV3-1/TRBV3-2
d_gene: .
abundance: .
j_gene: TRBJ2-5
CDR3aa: CASTQIGAGQETQYF
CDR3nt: TGTGCCAGCACCCAAATTGGCGCGGGCCAAGAGACCCAGTACTTC

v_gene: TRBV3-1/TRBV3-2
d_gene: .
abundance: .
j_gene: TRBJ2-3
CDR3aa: CASSQDSAGRGYF
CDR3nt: TGTGCCAGCAGCCAAGATTCGGCGGGGCGTGGGTATTTT

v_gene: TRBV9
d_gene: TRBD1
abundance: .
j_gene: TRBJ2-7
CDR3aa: CASSGPGQGAFEQYF
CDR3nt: TGTGCCAGCAGCGGACCGGGACAGGGGGCTTTCGAGCAGTACTTC

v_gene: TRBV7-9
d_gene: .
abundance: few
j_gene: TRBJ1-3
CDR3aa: CASSPRLRTDSGTIYF
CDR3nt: TGTGCCAGCAGCCCCCGCTTGAGGACAGACTCGGGCACCATATATTTT

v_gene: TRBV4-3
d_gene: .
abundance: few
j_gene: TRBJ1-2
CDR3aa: CASSPQESGGYTF
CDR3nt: TGCGCCAGCAGCCCGCAGGAATCCGGCGGCTACACCTTC

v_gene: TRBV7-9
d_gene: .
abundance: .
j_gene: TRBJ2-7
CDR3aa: CASSLGSQASEQYF
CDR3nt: TGTGCCAGCAGCTTAGGGTCTCAAGCTTCCGAGCAGTACTTC

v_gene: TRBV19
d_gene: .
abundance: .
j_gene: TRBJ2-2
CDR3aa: CASATSVQGGELFF
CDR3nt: TGTGCCAGTGCCACCTCGGTACAGGGAGGGGAGCTGTTTTTT

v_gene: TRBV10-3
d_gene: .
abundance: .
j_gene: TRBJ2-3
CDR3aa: CAISEAEGGGGTDTQYF
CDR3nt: TGTGCCATCAGTGAGGCAGAGGGGGGGGGCGGCACAGATACGCAGTATTTT

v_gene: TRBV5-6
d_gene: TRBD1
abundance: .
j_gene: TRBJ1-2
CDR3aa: CASIVGGAVGGYTF
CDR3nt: TGTGCCAGCATTGTAGGGGGCGCAGTGGGTGGCTACACCTTC

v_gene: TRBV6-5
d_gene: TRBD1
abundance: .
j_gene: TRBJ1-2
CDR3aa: CASMLQGGYGYTF
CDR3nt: TGTGCCAGCATGCTACAGGGGGGATATGGCTACACCTTC

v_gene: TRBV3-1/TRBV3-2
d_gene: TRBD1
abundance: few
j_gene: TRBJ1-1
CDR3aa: CASSFPGTGLAFF
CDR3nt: TGTGCCAGCAGCTTTCCCGGGACAGGGTTAGCTTTCTTT

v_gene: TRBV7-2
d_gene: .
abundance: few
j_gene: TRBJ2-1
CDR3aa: CASSLVGGTRDSYNEQFF
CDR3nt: TGTGCCAGCAGCTTAGTCGGTGGGACAAGGGATTCCTACAATGAGCAGTTCTTC

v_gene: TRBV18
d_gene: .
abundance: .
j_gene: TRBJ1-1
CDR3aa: CASSPFSDSPNTEAFF
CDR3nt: TGTGCCAGCTCACCCTTTTCGGACAGCCCGAACACTGAAGCTTTCTTT

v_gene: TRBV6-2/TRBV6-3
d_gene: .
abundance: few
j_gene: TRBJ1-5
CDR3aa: CASSSGASWSNQPQHF
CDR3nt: TGTGCCAGCAGCTCAGGGGCAAGCTGGAGCAATCAGCCCCAGCATTTT

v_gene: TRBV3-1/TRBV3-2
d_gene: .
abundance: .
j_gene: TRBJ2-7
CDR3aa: CASTVGVGGRGEQYF
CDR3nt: TGTGCCAGCACCGTGGGGGTTGGGGGCCGGGGAGAGCAGTACTTC

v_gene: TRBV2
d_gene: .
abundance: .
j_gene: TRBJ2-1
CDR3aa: CASRRDRSYNEQFF
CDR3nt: TGTGCCAGCAGACGAGACAGGAGTTACAATGAGCAGTTCTTC

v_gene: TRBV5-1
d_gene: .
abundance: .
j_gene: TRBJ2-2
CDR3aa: CASTLGDTLRGPGELFF
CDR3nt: TGCGCCAGCACCTTGGGGGACACCCTAAGAGGTCCCGGGGAGCTGTTTTTT

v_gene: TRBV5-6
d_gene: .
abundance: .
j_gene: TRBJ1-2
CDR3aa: CASSLVSEPRGYTF
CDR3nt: TGTGCCAGCAGCTTGGTGTCGGAGCCGAGAGGCTACACCTTC

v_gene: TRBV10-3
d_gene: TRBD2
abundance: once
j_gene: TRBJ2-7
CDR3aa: CAISDWGGGSYEQYF
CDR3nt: TGTGCCATCAGTGATTGGGGGGGAGGATCCTACGAGCAGTACTTC

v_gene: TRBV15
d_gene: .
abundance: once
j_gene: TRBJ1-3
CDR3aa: CATSSDRASSGNTIYF
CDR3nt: TGTGCCACCAGCAGTGACAGAGCCTCCTCTGGAAACACCATATATTTT

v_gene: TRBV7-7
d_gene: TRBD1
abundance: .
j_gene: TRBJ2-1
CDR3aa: CASSSQTGLDEQFF
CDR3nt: TGTGCTAGCAGCTCCCAGACAGGGCTGGATGAGCAGTTCTTC

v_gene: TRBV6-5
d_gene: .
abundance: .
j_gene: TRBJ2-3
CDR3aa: CASSPMGGLKYTQYF
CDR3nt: TGTGCCAGCAGTCCGATGGGGGGACTCAAATATACGCAGTATTTT

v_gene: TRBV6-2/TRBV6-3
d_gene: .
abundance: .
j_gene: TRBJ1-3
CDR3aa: CASTPGLLSGNTIYF
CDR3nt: TGTGCCAGCACCCCCGGACTTCTCTCTGGAAACACCATATATTTT

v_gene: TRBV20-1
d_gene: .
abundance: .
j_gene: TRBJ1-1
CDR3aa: CSVNRNTEAFF
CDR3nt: TGCAGTGTAAATCGGAACACTGAAGCTTTCTTT

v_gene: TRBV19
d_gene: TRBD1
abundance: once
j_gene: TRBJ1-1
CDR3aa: CASSVQGAGTEAFF
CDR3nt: TGTGCCAGTAGTGTACAGGGGGCCGGGACTGAAGCTTTCTTT